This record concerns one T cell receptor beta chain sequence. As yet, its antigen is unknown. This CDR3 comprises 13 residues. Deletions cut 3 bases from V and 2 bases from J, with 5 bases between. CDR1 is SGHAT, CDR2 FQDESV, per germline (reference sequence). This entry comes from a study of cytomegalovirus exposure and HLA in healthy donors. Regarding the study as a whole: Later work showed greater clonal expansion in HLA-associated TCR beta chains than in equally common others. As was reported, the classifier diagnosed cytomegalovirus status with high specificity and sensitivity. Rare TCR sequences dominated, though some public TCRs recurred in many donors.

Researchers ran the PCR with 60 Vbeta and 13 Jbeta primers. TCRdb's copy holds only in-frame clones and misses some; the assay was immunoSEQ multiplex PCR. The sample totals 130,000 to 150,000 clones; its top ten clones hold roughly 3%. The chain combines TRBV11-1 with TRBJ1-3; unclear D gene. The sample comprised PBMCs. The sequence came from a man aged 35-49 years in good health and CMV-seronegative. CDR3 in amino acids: CASSFGAGNTIYF. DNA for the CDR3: TGTGCCAGCAGCTTCGGAGCTGGAAACACCATATATTTT.